Below, 26 T cell receptor beta chains from the same sample are listed, as sequenced in a study of blood T cell repertoires in COVID-19. Only in-frame clones appear in the TCRdb table, and some are missing; sequencing was by immunoSEQ multiplex PCR. The sample consists of about 100,000 clones, 65% to 85% of them appearing once. Sequenced: peripheral blood. The receptors here all came from a man aged 70 or older with active or convalescent COVID-19.

The genes are TRBV6-2 or TRBV6-3 and TRBJ2-3, with unresolved D. CDR3 length: 11 residues. Per the germline V gene, CDR1 is MNHEY and CDR2 is SVGEGT. V lost 5 bases and J lost 4, with 4 bases in between. The CDR3: CASSRPDTQYF. The DNA for the CDR3 is TGTGCCAGCAGTCGTCCAGATACGCAGTATTTT.

The chain employs TRBV5-1 and TRBJ2-5; 7 positions match TRBD1. This CDR3 region has 14 residues. Per the germline V gene, CDR1 is SGHRS and CDR2 is YFSETQ. With 4 bases clipped from V and 4 bases from J, the junction kept 7 bases outside the gene matches. This CDR3 is CASSPLTGSETQYF. CDR3 in DNA: TGCGCCAGCAGCCCCCTGACAGGGTCAGAGACCCAGTACTTC.

This chain connects TRBV28 to TRBJ1-2, with a tentative D call TRBD1 (6 bases). Trimming took off 2 bases at V and 0 bases at J, with 10 bases between the two ends. CDR3 length: 15 residues. The germline V gene has CDR1 MDHEN and CDR2 SYDVKM. CDR3 region: CASSLGGATNYGYTF. Written as DNA, the CDR3 is TGTGCCAGCAGTTTAGGGGGGGCTACTAACTATGGCTACACCTTC.

This chain uses TRBV6-5 with TRBJ1-4, with a possible D match to TRBD1 (5 bases). The V gene lost 6 bases and the J gene lost 3 bases, with 14 bases spanning the gap. CDR1 MNHEY and CDR2 SVGAGI come from the germline V gene. The CDR3 extends over 15 amino acids. The CDR3 coding sequence is TGTGCCAGCAGCGGGGGGGAGGCGGCTAATGAAAAACTGTTTTTT. The encoded protein is CASSGGEAANEKLFF.

This clone was recorded a few times. The rearrangement links TRBV29-1 to TRBJ1-1, with D possibly TRBD1 on 5 matching bases. Germline V lookup: CDR1 SQVTM, CDR2 ANQGSEA. Trimming removed 4 bases at V and 6 bases at J, with 9 bases between. The CDR3 has 11 residues. The CDR3 reads CSVAGIAEAFF. The CDR3 DNA is TGCAGCGTTGCAGGGATCGCTGAAGCTTTCTTT.

The rearrangement links TRBV28 to TRBJ1-1; D may be TRBD1 (5 bases). Germline V gene sequence: CDR1 MDHEN, CDR2 SYDVKM. V gave up 6 bases and J gave up 1 base, with 12 bases separating them. This CDR3 comprises 14 residues. CDR3 DNA: TGTGCCAGCAGGGGCAGGGAATGGAACACTGAAGCTTTCTTT. This sequence encodes CASRGREWNTEAFF.

This rearrangement joins TRBV30 to TRBJ2-1; D is undetermined. From germline, CDR1 is GTSNPN and CDR2 SVGIG (reference sequence). The CDR3 spans 11 residues. The ends were cut back, 2 bases at V and 6 bases at J, with 5 bases in the middle. CDR3 sequence: CAWSRLNEQFF. The CDR3 nucleotides read TGTGCCTGGAGTAGACTCAATGAGCAGTTCTTC.

The chain combines TRBV7-9 with TRBJ1-5; D perhaps matches TRBD1 (5 bases). Germline values: CDR1 SEHNR, CDR2 FQNEAQ (reference sequence). Trimming took 8 bases from V and 0 from J, leaving 11 bases between them. This CDR3 contains 14 residues. CDR3 sequence: CASAGLNSNQPQHF. DNA for the CDR3: TGTGCCAGCGCGGGACTAAATAGCAATCAGCCCCAGCATTTT.

The rearrangement uses TRBV11-2 and TRBJ2-2; D not resolved. V shed 5 bases and J shed 1 base, with 11 bases lying between them. This CDR3 contains 15 residues. The germline V gene has CDR1 SGHAT and CDR2 FQNNGV. Here the CDR3 DNA reads TGTGCCAGCAGCCCTCAACCTAGGAACACCGGGGAGCTGTTTTTT. Its protein is CASSPQPRNTGELFF.

The chain is built from TRBV5-1 and TRBJ2-6; D is unclear. Germline CDR1 reads SGHRS; CDR2 reads YFSETQ. Between the trimmed V and J ends, which lost 2 bases and 4 bases, there was a span of 4 bases. The length of the CDR3 is 13 residues. This CDR3 reads CASSLAGANVLTF. The CDR3 bases are TGCGCCAGCAGCTTAGCCGGGGCCAACGTCCTGACTTTC.

The chain couples TRBV29-1 to TRBJ2-4, with D tentatively TRBD2 (5 bases). This CDR3 is 12 amino acids long. The V end lost 7 bases, the J end lost 4 bases, and 11 bases lay between the germline ends. The germline V gene encodes CDR1 SQVTM and CDR2 ANQGSEA. In DNA, the CDR3 is TGCAGCGCCGGCCGGGATAAAAACATTCAGTACTTC. Its translation: CSAGRDKNIQYF.

This sequence joins TRBV7-2 and TRBJ2-2; 9 nucleotides align to TRBD2. The V gene end was trimmed by 2 bases and the J gene end by 5 bases; junction bases not matched to a gene: 3. CDR1 and CDR2 from the germline V gene are SGHTA and FQGNSA. The CDR3 is 15 residues long. The CDR3: CASSLRRGGTGELFF. Here the CDR3 DNA reads TGTGCCAGCAGCTTACGGCGGGGGGGAACCGGGGAGCTGTTTTTT.

This clone was seen just once. V and J are TRBV20-1 and TRBJ1-5; TRBD1 matches 7 bases. This CDR3 spans 13 amino acids. The V and J ends lost 3 bases and 7 bases, in that order; junction bases with no gene match: 6. Germline CDR1 DFQATT, CDR2 SNEGSKA (reference sequence). In DNA form, the CDR3 reads TGCAGTGCTAGTAGGGACAGCGGACAGCCCCAGCATTTT. It codes for CSASRDSGQPQHF.

This chain joins TRBV19 and TRBJ2-2; 9 bases are shared with TRBD2. Germline CDR1 LNHDA, CDR2 SQIVND (reference sequence). CDR3 length: 16 residues. The V and J ends lost 5 bases and 6 bases, in that order; junction bases with no gene match: 10. The CDR3 coding sequence is TGTGCCAGTAGTGGGCCGGGGCGGGGGGGCCCCGGGGAGCTGTTTTTT. It codes for CASSGPGRGGPGELFF.

The chain links TRBV23-1 to TRBJ1-2; no firm D call. TRBV23-1 is sorted into the ORF group, with uncertain function. V shed 4 bases and J shed 5 bases, with 11 bases lying between them. This CDR3 spans 13 amino acids. This chain's CDR3 is CASSPGYGYGYTF. The DNA for the CDR3 is TGCGCCAGCAGTCCGGGGTACGGGTATGGCTACACCTTC.

V gene TRBV19 combines with J gene TRBJ1-2, with unresolved D. This CDR3 is 13 amino acids long. V was shortened by 5 bases and J by 4 bases, with 11 bases between the two germline ends. Germline V CDR1 and CDR2: LNHDA, SQIVND (reference sequence). CDR3 amino acids: CASSFRAGYGYTF. The CDR3 DNA is TGTGCCAGTAGTTTCCGGGCGGGCTATGGCTACACCTTC.

The chain couples TRBV7-9 to TRBJ1-5, with 7 positions matching TRBD1. The junction had 9 bases not matched to a gene; V was cut back by 1 base and J by 3 bases. CDR3 length: 17 residues. The germline V gene encodes CDR1 SEHNR and CDR2 FQNEAQ (reference sequence). The CDR3 bases are TGTGCCAGCAGCTTAGGTTGGGGGACAGCCCCCAATCAGCCCCAGCATTTT. As protein: CASSLGWGTAPNQPQHF. The variable domain in full, with the rest retrieved from reference TRBV7-9 and TRBJ1-5, is DTGVSQNPRHKITKRGQNVTFRCDPISEHNRLYWYRQTLGQGPEFLTYFQNEAQLEKSRLLSDRFSAERPKGSFSTLEIQRTEQGDSAMYLCASSLGWGTAPNQPQHFGDGTRLSIL.

This clone was found once. The chain is built from TRBV7-2 and TRBJ2-3; D is possibly TRBD1 (6 bases). The germline CDR1 and CDR2 sequences are SGHTA and FQGNSA. With 4 bases removed from V and 5 bases from J, the gap between germline ends came to 10 bases. The CDR3 is 13 residues long. The CDR3 coding sequence is TGTGCCAGCAGCTCGGAAGGGGGAGATACGCAGTATTTT. It encodes CASSSEGGDTQYF.

V and J are TRBV12-3 or TRBV12-4 and TRBJ1-1; TRBD1 matches 8 bases. CDR3 length: 13 amino acids. V was clipped by 7 bases and J by 10 bases; unmatched bases: 11. CDR3 sequence: CASTAARGRGAFF. The CDR3 coding sequence is TGTGCCAGCACCGCGGCCAGGGGGCGCGGAGCTTTCTTT.

Details on this clone: The conserved closing phenylalanine or tryptophan is absent in this CDR3, likely reflecting a read error. No DNA is shown, since the ends of the CDR3 on it are uncertain; the CDR3 is the one TCRdb lists. The CDR3 loop reads CASRFFWDRGSA. The chain uses TRBV12-2 and TRBJ2-6; TRBD1 is the table's D call, not checked against the DNA. TRBV12-2 is a listed pseudogene. The CDR3 sequence runs 12 residues, both termini included.

This chain uses TRBV19 with TRBJ1-5; D uncertain. Trimming stripped 4 bases from V and 4 bases from J, with 11 bases between. Germline CDR1 reads LNHDA; CDR2 reads SQIVND (reference sequence). This CDR3 is built from 14 residues. The CDR3 loop is CASSTRGENQPQHF. CDR3 sequence (DNA): TGTGCCAGTAGTACCCGTGGAGAGAATCAGCCCCAGCATTTT.

The rearrangement links TRBV7-8 to TRBJ2-1; TRBD2 aligns across 15 bases. V was clipped by 1 base and J by 7 bases; unmatched bases: 5. Germline V gives CDR1 SGHVS, CDR2 FQNEAQ. This CDR3 comprises 17 residues. The CDR3 spells CASSLVGTSGGWNEQFF. The CDR3 DNA is TGTGCCAGCAGCTTAGTCGGGACTAGCGGGGGGTGGAATGAGCAGTTCTTC. Looking up the rest from reference TRBV7-8 and TRBJ2-1 gives the full variable domain: GAGVSQSPRYKVAKRGQDVALRCDPISGHVSLFWYQQALGQGPEFLTYFQNEAQLDKSGLPSDRFFAERPEGSVSTLKIQRTQQEDSAVYLCASSLVGTSGGWNEQFFGPGTRLTVL.

The chain has TRBV7-2 and TRBJ1-2; D might be TRBD1 (5 bases). Trimming pared 3 bases from V and 6 bases from J, leaving 20 bases between. Germline V gene data show CDR1 as SGHTA and CDR2 as FQGNSA. CDR3 length: 16 amino acids. The CDR3 spells CASSFGGAGRNNGYTF. CDR3 sequence (DNA): TGTGCCAGCAGCTTCGGAGGGGCCGGTAGGAATAATGGCTACACCTTC.

The chain joins TRBV7-9 to TRBJ2-3, with 11 positions matching TRBD2. The V gene's germline CDR1 is SEHNR and CDR2 FQNEAQ (reference sequence). CDR3 size: 15 residues. V trimming: 5 bases; J trimming: 2 bases; junction bases outside the gene matches: 3. This CDR3 reads CASSVSGGATDTQYF. Written as DNA, the CDR3 is TGTGCCAGCAGCGTTAGCGGGGGGGCCACAGATACGCAGTATTTT.

The chain has TRBV5-5 and TRBJ2-1; 7 bases fit TRBD2. The junction had 6 bases not matched to a gene; V was cut back by 4 bases and J by 5 bases. The V gene's germline CDR1 is SGHKS and CDR2 YYEKEE (reference sequence). This CDR3 region has 14 residues. CDR3 DNA sequence: TGTGCCAGCAGCGGAGCCGGGACTAACAATGAGCAGTTCTTC. It yields the protein CASSGAGTNNEQFF.

The J gene is TRBJ2-5, the V gene TRBV5-4, with 9 bases that match TRBD2. The trim removed 0 bases at V and 5 bases at J, leaving 8 bases unmatched. The V gene's germline CDR1 is SGHNT and CDR2 YYREEE (reference sequence). The CDR3 has 16 residues. The CDR3 DNA is TGTGCCAGCAGCTTGGCAGGCGGGGGGGCCGGTGAGACCCAGTACTTC. This codes for CASSLAGGGAGETQYF.